The 6 T cell receptor beta chains below were found in one sample sequenced in a study of T cell responses to AZD1222 COVID-19 vaccine. Using immunoSEQ multiplex PCR, the repertoire was profiled, and TCRdb retains in-frame clones only, with some absent. The sample has around 160,000 clones, around 94% seen once. The input for sequencing was peripheral blood, taken 28 days after the second AZD1222 dose. The receptors originated from an adult who received the AZD1222 COVID-19 vaccine.

The rearrangement uses TRBV2 and TRBJ1-1; possibly TRBD1 for D (6 bases). V gave up 8 bases and J gave up 10 bases, with 20 bases separating them. Per the germline V gene, CDR1 is SNHLY and CDR2 is FYNNEI. The length of the CDR3 is 13 residues. CDR3 region: CASHNLQGIGAFF. The CDR3 coding sequence is TGTGCCAGCCACAACTTACAGGGAATCGGAGCTTTCTTT.

Worth noting for this clone: Other DNA sequences within the sample encode an identical CDR3. V gene TRBV18 combines with J gene TRBJ2-5, with 9 bases identical to TRBD1. In germline, CDR1 is KGHSH, CDR2 LQKENI. V was pared by 2 bases and J by 5 bases, with 0 bases of the junction left unmatched. The CDR3 consists of 13 residues. The CDR3 sequence: CASSPGQGETQYF. DNA of the CDR3: TGTGCCAGCTCACCAGGACAGGGGGAGACCCAGTACTTC.

In this sample, this clone turned up once. The chain links TRBV19 to TRBJ1-5; possible D gene TRBD1, 5 bases. The CDR3 has 15 amino acids. Germline V lookup: CDR1 LNHDA, CDR2 SQIVND (reference sequence). The V end was cut by 6 bases, the J end by 0 bases, with 12 bases between. CDR3 residues: CASRSGPYSNQPQHF. As DNA, the CDR3 is TGTGCCAGTAGATCAGGGCCCTATAGCAATCAGCCCCAGCATTTT.

J is TRBJ1-4 and V is TRBV2, with 7 nucleotides matching TRBD1. Germline loops: CDR1 SNHLY, CDR2 FYNNEI. The CDR3 length is 12 residues. The J segment lost 5 bases and the V segment lost 8 bases, leaving 2 bases of the junction unmatched. CDR3 amino acids: CASQGDNEKLFF. CDR3 coding DNA: TGTGCCAGCCAGGGGGACAATGAAAAACTGTTTTTT.

The chain links TRBV18 to TRBJ1-5; D may be TRBD1 (6 bases). Trimming left V 3 bases short and J 0 bases short, with 12 bases between. Germline V gene data show CDR1 as KGHSH and CDR2 as LQKENI. The CDR3 is 16 amino acids. DNA of the CDR3: TGTGCCAGCTCACCCGGACAGCTAAATAGCAATCAGCCCCAGCATTTT. This sequence encodes CASSPGQLNSNQPQHF.

CDR3 DNA: TGTGCCAGCAGTTTATCCCCAGGGGATACCTACGAGCAGTACTTC. As protein: CASSLSPGDTYEQYF. The chain has TRBV27 and TRBJ2-7, with D possibly matching TRBD1 (6 bases). CDR1 and CDR2 from the germline V gene are MNHEY and SMNVEV (reference sequence). The CDR3 is 15 residues long. With 0 bases removed from V and 2 bases from J, the gap between germline ends came to 11 bases.